This note documents a single T cell receptor beta chain sequence. Source study methods: How many nucleated cells were present was estimated from reference gene primer amplification. Clones were read by immunoSEQ multiplex PCR, and TCRdb kept only the in-frame ones, dropping some. V and J calls and clone size are as listed in that table; D and trimming were resolved from the DNA. The table has around 220,000 clones, roughly 80% seen once. The data were taken from a study of blood T cell repertoires in COVID-19. This CDR3 contains 18 residues. Germline CDR1 SEHNR, CDR2 FQNEAQ (reference sequence). Losses at the gene ends were 5 bases for V and 0 bases for J; bases not matched to a gene: 11.

The chain employs TRBV7-9 and TRBJ2-7, with TRBD2 identical over 12 bases. Sample: peripheral blood. The source is a human donor in a cohort sampled during active COVID-19. The CDR3 loop is CASSTGLAGSAPSYEQYF. The CDR3 region has the DNA TGTGCCAGCAGCACCGGACTAGCGGGGTCCGCTCCCTCCTACGAGCAGTACTTC.